This is a list of T cell receptor beta chains from one sample in a study of vaccination and CD4 T cells after COVID-19. The antigens for these receptors are not known. Each CDR3 protein is one row after TCRdb ran MiXCR on the PCR reads. Here the sample spans 12,000 or so distinct CDR3 sequences, roughly 50% being singletons. Sequencing used cultured CD4+ T cells from blood, obtained after SARS-CoV-2 vaccination. Receptors were obtained from a human donor with COVID-19. The CDR3 runs from the conserved cysteine through the conserved F or W. Fields, in order: J gene, clone size, CDR3 length, D gene, V gene, CDR3 protein, CDR3 DNA. The D gene is left open where the match is weak. Clone size is given for some rows only: seen once, a few or many times, or a class if the clone is expanded.

>TRBJ2-3|-|19|TRBD1|TRBV27
CASSLRTGTEYQSSDTQYF
TGTGCCAGCAGTTTGAGGACCGGGACAGAGTATCAGAGCTCAGATACGCAGTATTTT
>TRBJ1-1|once|15|-|TRBV5-4
CASSLEGTTNTEAFF
TGTGCCAGCAGCTTGGAGGGGACGACCAACACTGAAGCTTTCTTT
>TRBJ2-3|few|18|TRBD2|TRBV7-2
CASSSERFAGGREDTQYF
TGTGCCAGCAGCTCCGAGAGGTTCGCGGGGGGCCGTGAAGATACGCAGTATTTT
>TRBJ1-2|few|12|-|TRBV20-1
CSAITGFYGYTF
TGCAGTGCTATTACAGGGTTCTATGGCTACACCTTC
>TRBJ2-5|-|15|-|TRBV5-1
CASSLELGRRETQYF
TGCGCCAGCAGCTTGGAACTGGGGCGCCGTGAGACCCAGTACTTC
>TRBJ1-1|once|11|-|TRBV6-2/TRBV6-3
CASSRRDGTFF
TGTGCCAGCAGCCGGCGAGATGGAACTTTCTTT
>TRBJ1-1|-|14|-|TRBV6-1
CASRGFGGATEAFF
TGTGCCAGCAGGGGGTTTGGGGGGGCCACTGAAGCTTTCTTT
>TRBJ2-7|-|16|-|TRBV11-2
CASSHITGPPPYEQYF
TGTGCCAGCAGCCACATTACGGGGCCACCCCCATACGAGCAGTACTTC
>TRBJ2-3|few|13|-|TRBV7-2
CASSRGRTDTQYF
TGTGCCAGCAGCCGGGGCCGTACAGATACGCAGTATTTT
>TRBJ1-1|once|14|-|TRBV7-9
CASSLDGGRTEAFF
TGTGCCAGCAGCTTAGATGGGGGGAGGACTGAAGCTTTCTTT
>TRBJ1-1|-|14|-|TRBV7-9
CASSPSQVVPEAFF
TGTGCCAGCAGTCCAAGCCAGGTGGTACCTGAAGCTTTCTTT
>TRBJ1-2|few|15|TRBD1|TRBV2
CASSEAGQGRYGYTF
TGTGCCAGCAGTGAAGCGGGACAGGGCCGCTATGGCTACACCTTC
>TRBJ1-6|-|14|-|TRBV20-1
CSAMLGGEGSPLHF
TGCAGTGCAATGTTGGGAGGGGAAGGATCACCCCTCCACTTT
>TRBJ2-3|-|11|-|TRBV12-3/TRBV12-4
CASRATDTQYF
TGTGCCAGCAGAGCTACAGATACGCAGTATTTT
>TRBJ2-5|-|15|TRBD2|TRBV5-4
CASSLVAGGEETQYF
TGTGCCAGCAGCTTGGTAGCGGGGGGTGAGGAGACCCAGTACTTC
>TRBJ1-2|few|14|TRBD1|TRBV19
CASSPGGGNYGYTF
TGTGCCAGTAGCCCAGGGGGCGGGAACTATGGCTACACCTTC
>TRBJ2-1|-|15|TRBD2|TRBV7-6
CASSRYSWGGNEQFF
TGTGCCAGCAGCCGATACTCGTGGGGGGGTAATGAGCAGTTCTTC
>TRBJ2-6|medium-sized|18|TRBD1|TRBV24-1
CATSDFNRGSSGANVLTF
TGTGCCACCAGTGATTTTAACAGGGGAAGCTCTGGGGCCAACGTCCTGACTTTC